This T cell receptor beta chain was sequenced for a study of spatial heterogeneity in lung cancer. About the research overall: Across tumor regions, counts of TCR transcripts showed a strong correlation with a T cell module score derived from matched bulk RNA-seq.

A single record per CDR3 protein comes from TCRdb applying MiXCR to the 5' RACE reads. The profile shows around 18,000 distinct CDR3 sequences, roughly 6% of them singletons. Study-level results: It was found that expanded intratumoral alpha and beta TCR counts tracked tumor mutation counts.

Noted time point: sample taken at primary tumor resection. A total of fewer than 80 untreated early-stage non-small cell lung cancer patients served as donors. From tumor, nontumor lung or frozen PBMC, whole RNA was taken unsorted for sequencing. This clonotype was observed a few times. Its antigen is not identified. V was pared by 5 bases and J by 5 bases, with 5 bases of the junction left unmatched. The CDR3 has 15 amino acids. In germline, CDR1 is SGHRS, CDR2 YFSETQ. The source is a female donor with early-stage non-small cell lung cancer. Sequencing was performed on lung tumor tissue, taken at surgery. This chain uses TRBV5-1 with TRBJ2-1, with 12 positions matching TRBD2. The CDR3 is CASSTSSGRDNEQFF. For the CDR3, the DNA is TGCGCCAGCAGTACGTCTAGCGGGAGGGACAATGAGCAGTTCTTC.